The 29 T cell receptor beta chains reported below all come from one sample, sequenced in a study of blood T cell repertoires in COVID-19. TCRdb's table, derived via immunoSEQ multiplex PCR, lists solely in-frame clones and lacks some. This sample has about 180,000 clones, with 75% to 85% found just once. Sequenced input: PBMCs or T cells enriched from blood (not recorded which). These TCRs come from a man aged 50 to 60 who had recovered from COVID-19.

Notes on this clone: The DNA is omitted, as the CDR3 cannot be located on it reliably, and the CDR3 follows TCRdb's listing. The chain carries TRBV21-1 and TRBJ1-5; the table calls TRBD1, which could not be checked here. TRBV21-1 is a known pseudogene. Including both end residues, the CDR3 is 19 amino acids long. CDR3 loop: CASSKVGQGTVYSNQPQHF.

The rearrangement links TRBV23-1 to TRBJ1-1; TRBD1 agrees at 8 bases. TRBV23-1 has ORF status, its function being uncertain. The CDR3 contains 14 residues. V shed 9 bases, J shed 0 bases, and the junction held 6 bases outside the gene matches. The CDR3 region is CARQGGVMNTEAFF. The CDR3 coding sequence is TGCGCCAGACAGGGGGGGGTCATGAACACTGAAGCTTTCTTT.

CDR3 sequence reads: CASSTGTAQGYTF. DNA for the CDR3: TGTGCCAGCTCAACCGGGACAGCCCAGGGCTACACCTTC. This rearrangement joins TRBV18 to TRBJ1-2; 7 bases line up with TRBD1. The germline V gene encodes CDR1 KGHSH and CDR2 LQKENI. The CDR3 has 13 amino acids. V was clipped by 5 bases and J by 8 bases; unmatched bases: 8.

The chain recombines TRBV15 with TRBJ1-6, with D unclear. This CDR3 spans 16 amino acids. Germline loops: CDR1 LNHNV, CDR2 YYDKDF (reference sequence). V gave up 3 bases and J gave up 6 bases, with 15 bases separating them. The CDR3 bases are TGTGCCACCAGCAGTGATCTGAGAACAGCTAATTCACCCCTCCACTTT. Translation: CATSSDLRTANSPLHF.

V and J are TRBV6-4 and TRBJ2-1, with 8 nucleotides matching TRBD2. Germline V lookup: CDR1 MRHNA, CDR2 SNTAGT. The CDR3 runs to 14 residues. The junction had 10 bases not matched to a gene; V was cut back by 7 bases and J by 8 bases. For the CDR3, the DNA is TGTGCCAGCAAACGGGGGGGCCTTGAGGATGAGCAGTTCTTC. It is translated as CASKRGGLEDEQFF.

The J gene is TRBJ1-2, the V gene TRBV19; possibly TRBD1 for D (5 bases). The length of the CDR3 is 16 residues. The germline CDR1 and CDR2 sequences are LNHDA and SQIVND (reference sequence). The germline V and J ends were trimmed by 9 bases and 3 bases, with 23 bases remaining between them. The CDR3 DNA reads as TGTGCCAGCACCCCGTACGGGGACTGGAGAGACTATGGCTACACCTTC. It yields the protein CASTPYGDWRDYGYTF.

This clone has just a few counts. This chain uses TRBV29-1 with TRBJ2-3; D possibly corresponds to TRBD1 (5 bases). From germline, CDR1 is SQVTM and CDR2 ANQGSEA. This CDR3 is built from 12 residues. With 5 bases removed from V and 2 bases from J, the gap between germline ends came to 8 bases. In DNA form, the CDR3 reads TGCAGCGTTAGGGGCTTCACAGATACGCAGTATTTT. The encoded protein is CSVRGFTDTQYF.

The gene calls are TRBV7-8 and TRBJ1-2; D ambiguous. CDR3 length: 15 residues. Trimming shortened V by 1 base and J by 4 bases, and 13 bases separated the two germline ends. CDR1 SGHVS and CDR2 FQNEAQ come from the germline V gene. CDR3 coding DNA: TGTGCCAGCAGCTTAGGAACACAGCGGAGCTATGGCTACACCTTC. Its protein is CASSLGTQRSYGYTF. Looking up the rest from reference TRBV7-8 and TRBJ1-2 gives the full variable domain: GAGVSQSPRYKVAKRGQDVALRCDPISGHVSLFWYQQALGQGPEFLTYFQNEAQLDKSGLPSDRFFAERPEGSVSTLKIQRTQQEDSAVYLCASSLGTQRSYGYTFGSGTRLTVV.

The CDR3 DNA is TGTGCCAGCAGTCGGGACAGCGTTCAGACCACTGAAGCTTTCTTT. It encodes CASSRDSVQTTEAFF. This chain joins TRBV2 and TRBJ1-1; 7 nucleotides agree with TRBD1. Germline V CDR1 and CDR2: SNHLY, FYNNEI. J gave up 4 bases and V 5 bases, and 10 bases lay outside the gene matches. This CDR3 has 15 residues.

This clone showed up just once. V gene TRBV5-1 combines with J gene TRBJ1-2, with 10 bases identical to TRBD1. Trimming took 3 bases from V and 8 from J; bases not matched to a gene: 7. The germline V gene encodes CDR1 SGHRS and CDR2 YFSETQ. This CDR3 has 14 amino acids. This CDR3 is CASSSGTGDWGYTF. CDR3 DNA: TGCGCCAGCAGCTCGGGGACAGGGGATTGGGGCTACACCTTC.

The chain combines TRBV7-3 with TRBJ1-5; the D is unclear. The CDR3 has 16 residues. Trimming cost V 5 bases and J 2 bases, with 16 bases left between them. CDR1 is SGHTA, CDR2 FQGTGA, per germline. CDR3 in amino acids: CASSLREKQGNQPQHF. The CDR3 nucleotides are TGTGCCAGCAGCCTTAGGGAGAAGCAGGGCAATCAGCCCCAGCATTTT.

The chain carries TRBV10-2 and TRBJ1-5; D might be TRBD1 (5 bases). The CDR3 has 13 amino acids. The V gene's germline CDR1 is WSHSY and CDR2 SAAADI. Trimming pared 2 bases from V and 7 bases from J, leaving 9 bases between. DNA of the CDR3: TGCGCCAGCAGTGAGACAGGTATGCAGCCCCAGCATTTT. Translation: CASSETGMQPQHF.

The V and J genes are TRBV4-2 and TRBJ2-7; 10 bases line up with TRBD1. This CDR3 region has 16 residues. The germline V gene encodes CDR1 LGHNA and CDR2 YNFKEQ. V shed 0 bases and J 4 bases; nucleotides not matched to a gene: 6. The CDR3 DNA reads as TGTGCCAGCAGCCAAGAAGGGACAGGGGTTGTATACGAGCAGTACTTC. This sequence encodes CASSQEGTGVVYEQYF.

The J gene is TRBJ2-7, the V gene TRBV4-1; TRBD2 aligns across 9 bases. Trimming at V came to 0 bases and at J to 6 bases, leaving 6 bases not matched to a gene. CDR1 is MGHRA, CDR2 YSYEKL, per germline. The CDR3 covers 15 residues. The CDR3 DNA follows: TGCGCCAGCAGCCAAGATGTAGCGGGGGTTCTCGAGCAGTACTTC. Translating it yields CASSQDVAGVLEQYF.

Written as DNA, the CDR3 is TGCGCCAGCAGCCAAGTCGGTGCACCCCTCCACTTT. Translating gives CASSQVGAPLHF. The chain uses TRBV4-1 and TRBJ1-6; D is uncertain. Germline values: CDR1 MGHRA, CDR2 YSYEKL. Trimming removed 1 base from V and 11 bases from J, with 6 bases in between. The CDR3 is 12 residues long.

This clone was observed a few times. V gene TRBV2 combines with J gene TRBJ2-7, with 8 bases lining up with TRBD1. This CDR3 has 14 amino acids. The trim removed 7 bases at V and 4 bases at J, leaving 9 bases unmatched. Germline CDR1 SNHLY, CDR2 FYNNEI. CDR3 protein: CASIGGRGPYEQYF. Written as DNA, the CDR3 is TGTGCCAGCATTGGGGGCAGGGGGCCTTACGAGCAGTACTTC.

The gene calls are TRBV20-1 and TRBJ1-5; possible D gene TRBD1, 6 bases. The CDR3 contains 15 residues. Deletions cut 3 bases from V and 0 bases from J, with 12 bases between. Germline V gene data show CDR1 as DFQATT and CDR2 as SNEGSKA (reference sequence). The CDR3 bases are TGCAGTGCTAGTCTACCCAGGGGTAGCAATCAGCCCCAGCATTTT. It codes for CSASLPRGSNQPQHF.

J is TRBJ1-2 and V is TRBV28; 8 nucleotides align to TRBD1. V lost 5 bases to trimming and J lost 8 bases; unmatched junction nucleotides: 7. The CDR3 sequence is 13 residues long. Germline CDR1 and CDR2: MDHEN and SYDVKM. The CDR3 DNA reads TGTGCCAGCAGTGATACAGGGGGTTTGGGCTACACCTTC. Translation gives CASSDTGGLGYTF.

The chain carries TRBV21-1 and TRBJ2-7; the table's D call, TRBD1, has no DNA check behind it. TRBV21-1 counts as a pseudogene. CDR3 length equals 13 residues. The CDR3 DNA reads TGTGCCAGCAGCAACGGACAGGGCTACGAGCAGTACTTC. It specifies CASSNGQGYEQYF.

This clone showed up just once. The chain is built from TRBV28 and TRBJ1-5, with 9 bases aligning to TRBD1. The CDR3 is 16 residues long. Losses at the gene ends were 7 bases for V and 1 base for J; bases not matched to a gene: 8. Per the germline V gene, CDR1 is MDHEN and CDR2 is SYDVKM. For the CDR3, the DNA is TGTGCCAGCAAGACACAGGGGGCAAGGAGCAATCAGCCCCAGCATTTT. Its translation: CASKTQGARSNQPQHF. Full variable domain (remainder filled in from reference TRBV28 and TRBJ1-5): DVKVTQSSRYLVKRTGEKVFLECVQDMDHENMFWYRQDPGLGLRLIYFSYDVKMKEKGDIPEGYSVSREKKERFSLILESASTNQTSMYLCASKTQGARSNQPQHFGDGTRLSIL.

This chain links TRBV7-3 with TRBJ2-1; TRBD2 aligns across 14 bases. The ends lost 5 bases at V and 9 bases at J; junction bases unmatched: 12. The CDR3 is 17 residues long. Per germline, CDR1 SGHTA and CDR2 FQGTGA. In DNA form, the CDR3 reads TGTGCCAGCAGCCAACGTTCCGGGACTAGCGGGGGCGGTGAGCAGTTCTTC. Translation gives CASSQRSGTSGGGEQFF.

The DNA for the CDR3 is TGTGCCAGCTCACCCTCCGGGACACAGAACACCGGGGAGCTGTTTTTT. Encoded protein: CASSPSGTQNTGELFF. The chain combines TRBV18 with TRBJ2-2, with a tentative D call TRBD1 (6 bases). The CDR3 sequence is 16 residues long. The germline CDR1 and CDR2 sequences are KGHSH and LQKENI. The ends were cut back, 3 bases at V and 1 base at J, with 12 bases in the middle. Based on the CDR3 plus reference TRBV18 and TRBJ2-2, the full variable domain is NAGVMQNPRHLVRRRGQEARLRCSPMKGHSHVYWYRQLPEEGLKFMVYLQKENIIDESGMPKERFSAEFPKEGPSILRIQQVVRGDSAAYFCASSPSGTQNTGELFFGEGSRLTVL.

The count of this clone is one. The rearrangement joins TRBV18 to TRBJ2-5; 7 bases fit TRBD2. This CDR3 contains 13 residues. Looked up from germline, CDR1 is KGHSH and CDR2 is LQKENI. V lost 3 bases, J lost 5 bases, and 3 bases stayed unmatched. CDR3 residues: CASSPGGGETQYF. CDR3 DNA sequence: TGTGCCAGCTCACCGGGCGGGGGTGAGACCCAGTACTTC. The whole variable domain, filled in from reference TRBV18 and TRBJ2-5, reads NAGVMQNPRHLVRRRGQEARLRCSPMKGHSHVYWYRQLPEEGLKFMVYLQKENIIDESGMPKERFSAEFPKEGPSILRIQQVVRGDSAAYFCASSPGGGETQYFGPGTRLLVL.

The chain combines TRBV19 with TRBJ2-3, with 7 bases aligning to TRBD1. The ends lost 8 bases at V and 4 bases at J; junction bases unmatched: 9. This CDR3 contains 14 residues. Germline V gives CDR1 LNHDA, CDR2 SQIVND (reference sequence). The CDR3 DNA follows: TGTGCCAGTTCCCCGACAGGGTTTCCAGATACGCAGTATTTT. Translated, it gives CASSPTGFPDTQYF.

The CDR3: CASSPGRAPLSGNTIYF. The CDR3 bases are TGCGCCAGCAGCCCGGGCAGGGCCCCATTATCTGGAAACACCATATATTTT. The chain couples TRBV4-1 to TRBJ1-3, with a possible D match to TRBD1 (5 bases). This CDR3 has 17 amino acids. Germline V gives CDR1 MGHRA, CDR2 YSYEKL. V was cut by 4 bases and J by 1 base, with 17 bases left in between.

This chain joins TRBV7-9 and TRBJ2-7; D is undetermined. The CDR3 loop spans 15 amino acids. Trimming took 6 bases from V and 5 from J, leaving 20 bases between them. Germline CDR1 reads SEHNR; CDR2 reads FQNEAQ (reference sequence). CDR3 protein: CASSFSLGQGHEQYF. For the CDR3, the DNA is TGTGCCAGCAGTTTCTCTCTGGGCCAAGGCCACGAGCAGTACTTC.

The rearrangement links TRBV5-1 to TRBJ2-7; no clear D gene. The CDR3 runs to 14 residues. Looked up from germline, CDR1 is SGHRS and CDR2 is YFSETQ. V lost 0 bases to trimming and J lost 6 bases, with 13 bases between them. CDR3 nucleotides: TGCGCCAGCAGCTTGGGGCAGGCATCAGCCGAGCAGTACTTC. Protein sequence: CASSLGQASAEQYF.

This chain's CDR3 is CASDSIDYGYTF. The CDR3 region has the DNA TGTGCCAGCGACAGCATCGACTATGGCTACACCTTC. The J gene is TRBJ1-2, the V gene TRBV6-5; D might be TRBD1 (5 bases). Between the trimmed V and J ends, which lost 8 bases and 3 bases, there was a span of 10 bases. The CDR3 totals 12 residues. Germline lookup yields CDR1 MNHEY and CDR2 SVGAGI.

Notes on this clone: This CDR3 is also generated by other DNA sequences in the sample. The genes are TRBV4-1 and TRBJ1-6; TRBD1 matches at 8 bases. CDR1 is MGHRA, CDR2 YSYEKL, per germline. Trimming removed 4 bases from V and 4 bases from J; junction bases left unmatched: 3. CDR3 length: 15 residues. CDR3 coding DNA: TGCGCCAGCAGCCCTACAGGGGGGTATAATTCACCCCTCCACTTT. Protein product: CASSPTGGYNSPLHF.